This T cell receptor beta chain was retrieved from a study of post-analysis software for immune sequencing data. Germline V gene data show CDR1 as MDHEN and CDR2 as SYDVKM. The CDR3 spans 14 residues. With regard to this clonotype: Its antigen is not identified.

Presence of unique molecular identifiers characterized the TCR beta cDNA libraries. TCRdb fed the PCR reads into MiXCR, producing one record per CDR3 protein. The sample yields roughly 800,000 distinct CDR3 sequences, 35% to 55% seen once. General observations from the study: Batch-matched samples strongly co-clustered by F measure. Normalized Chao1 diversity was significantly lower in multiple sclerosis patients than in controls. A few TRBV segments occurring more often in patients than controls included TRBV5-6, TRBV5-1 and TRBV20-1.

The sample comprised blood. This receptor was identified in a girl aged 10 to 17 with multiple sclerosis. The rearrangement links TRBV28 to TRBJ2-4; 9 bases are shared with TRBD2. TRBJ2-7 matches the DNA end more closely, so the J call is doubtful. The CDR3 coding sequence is TGTGCCAGCATCATGGCGGGAGGGGCCTACGAGCAGTACTTC. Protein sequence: CASIMAGGAYEQYF.